The rows below give T cell receptor beta chains drawn from one sample of a study of TIL therapy for anti-PD-1-resistant metastatic lung cancer. This table comes from immunoSEQ multiplex PCR, and its TCRdb copy is limited to in-frame clones, with some not included. The table shows about 50,000 clones, with 60% to 85% occurring only once. This sample comprised tumor tissue, obtained at baseline. These receptors all stem from a person between 25 and 80 years old with non-small cell lung cancer. The CDR3 runs from the conserved cysteine through the conserved F or W. A D gene is named only where the DNA matches it firmly. Clone size appears in some rows only: once, few, many, or a class for an expanded clone.

abundance	d_gene	v_gene	CDR3aa
-	-	TRBV18	CASHTGEETQYF
few	-	TRBV5-1	CASSGVSNTGELFF
-	-	TRBV5-1	CASSTPRGLSSYEQYF
-	TRBD2	TRBV13	CASSSSGRPYNEQFF
-	-	TRBV11-3	CASSPDSKTQYF
-	-	TRBV9	CASSVVKGFTDTQYF
-	TRBD2	TRBV5-4	CASSSPYSGGDSYEQYF
-	TRBD1	TRBV7-2	CASSSDRVRQYF
-	TRBD1	TRBV29-1	CSVVSRDRGWSTEAFF
-	TRBD2	TRBV7-9	CASSSGGLRYEQYF
-	-	TRBV6-1	CASSESSSSYGYTF
-	-	TRBV2	CASTPTAFATNEKLFF
-	-	TRBV2	CASSVLRGPGEQYF
few	TRBD1	TRBV2	CASRDRVLTGELFF
-	-	TRBV29-1	CSVGGGGPNEQFF
-	TRBD2	TRBV11-3	CASSQHGTSGNNEQFF
-	-	TRBV5-4	CASSSQGWGSGNTIYF
few	TRBD1	TRBV6-5	CASSGTELRDTQYF
-	-	TRBV30	CAWSARRANYGYTF
-	-	TRBV19	CASSIHTEAFF
-	-	TRBV5-4	CASSLSAGNEQFF
-	-	TRBV28	CASSSPQDLNTEAFF
few	TRBD1	TRBV4-1	CASSQEQGAYQPQHF
-	-	TRBV7-2	CASSPAPGGTQYF
-	-	TRBV6-1	CASLAGANEKLFF
-	-	TRBV7-2	CASSREETQYF
once	TRBD2	TRBV5-4	CASSLDLDAGVNEQFF
-	-	TRBV6-5	CASSAGVLSYNEQFF
-	TRBD2	TRBV7-6	CASSLSSSLAGGNQYF
once	TRBD2	TRBV5-6	CASSFGLAGGVYNEQFF
-	-	TRBV25-1	CASSPANRGTDTQYF
-	-	TRBV7-2	CASSPRPFTDTQYF
once	-	TRBV19	CASSKGRGAADEQFF
-	-	TRBV4-3	CASSQDLGGNVRQYF
few	TRBD2	TRBV18	CASSPRLAGGAYNEQFF
-	-	TRBV19	CASSNAWSGELFF
-	TRBD1	TRBV14	CASSQRTGRRTEAFF
-	TRBD1	TRBV29-1	CSVDTGTGTFYEQYF
-	-	TRBV9	CASSVRGSGGVGELFF
-	TRBD2	TRBV5-1	CASSLEGTSPLYEQYF
-	TRBD2	TRBV10-3	CAISDTGTRDWQYF
-	-	TRBV7-6	CASSFTDTQYF
-	-	TRBV2	CASGGEVYGYTF
-	-	TRBV18	CASSPSRDNEQFF
-	-	TRBV5-4	CASSLRARGEAFF
once	-	TRBV15	CATSQAAETQYF
few	TRBD1	TRBV11-3	CASSMRGRYEQYF
many	-	TRBV18	CASSPVTPGDEQYF
few	-	TRBV30	CAWTLGGSYGYTF
few	TRBD1	TRBV2	CASRPLGTAIEAFF
-	-	TRBV27	CASSLVPGPYEQYF
-	-	TRBV27	CASRDHSSYNSPLHF
-	TRBD2	TRBV30	CAWAGLAGSELETQYF
-	-	TRBV19	CASSINRDQPQHF